This TCR beta chain derives from a study of human T cells and chemical hapten exposure. Study-level findings and limits: Sensitization with DPC brought no change to TCRs above 1 in 1000 in frequency.

This clonotype has a handful of counts. The antigen is not known. The V and J ends lost 4 bases and 7 bases respectively, with 13 bases between them. This CDR3 spans 14 amino acids. Germline V gene data show CDR1 as SNHLY and CDR2 as FYNNEI. The study extracted total RNA from unfractionated whole blood. Authors' methods: Per-sample TCR counts ranged from roughly 20,000 to 700,000, median 95,638. TCRdb reanalysed the 5' RACE reads using MiXCR and keeps one entry per CDR3 protein. The authors' filters were not applied to this entry. Here the sample spans 65,000 to 90,000 distinct CDR3 sequences, less than 20% being singletons.

V gene TRBV2 combines with J gene TRBJ2-2, with TRBD2 as a possible D gene (6 bases). This clonotype was sampled from a female donor in good health. CDR3: CASSGDSYGGELFF. In DNA, the CDR3 is TGTGCCAGCAGTGGGGACTCCTATGGCGGGGAGCTGTTTTTT.